This T cell receptor (beta chain) was found in a study of STAT5B mutations in CD4+ large granular lymphocyte leukemia. Study in general: Among healthy controls, a particular HLA allele went with more CDR3 'QG' motifs.

TCRdb's copy holds only in-frame clones and misses some; the assay was immunoSEQ multiplex PCR. Of 30,000 or so clones listed, around four fifths are singletons. This clone was recorded a few times. Material: CD4+ T cells from blood buffy coats. The TCR originated in a human donor in good health.

As DNA, the CDR3 is TGCGCCAGCAGTAAGAGCGGATACGAGCAGTACTTC. This translates into CASSKSGYEQYF. The rearrangement joins TRBV10-2 to TRBJ2-7, with a weak D call TRBD2 (5 bases). This CDR3 spans 12 amino acids. Trimming stripped 5 bases from V and 4 bases from J, with 9 bases between. The germline gives CDR1 WSHSY, CDR2 SAAADI.